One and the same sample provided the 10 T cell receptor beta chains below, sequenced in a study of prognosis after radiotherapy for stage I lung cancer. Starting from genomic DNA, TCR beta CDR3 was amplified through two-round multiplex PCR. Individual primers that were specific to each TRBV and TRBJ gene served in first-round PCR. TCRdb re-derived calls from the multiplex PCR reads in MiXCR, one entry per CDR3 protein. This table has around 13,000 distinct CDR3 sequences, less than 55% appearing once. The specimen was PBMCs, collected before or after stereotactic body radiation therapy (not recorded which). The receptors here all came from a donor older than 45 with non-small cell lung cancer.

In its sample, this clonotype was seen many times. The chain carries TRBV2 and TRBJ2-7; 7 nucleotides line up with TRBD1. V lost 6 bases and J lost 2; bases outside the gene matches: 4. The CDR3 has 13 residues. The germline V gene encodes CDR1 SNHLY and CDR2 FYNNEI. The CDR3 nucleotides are TGTGCCAGCAGACCCGACAGGGCCTACGAGCAGTACTTC. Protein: CASRPDRAYEQYF. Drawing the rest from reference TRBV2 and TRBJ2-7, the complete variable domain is EPEVTQTPSHQVTQMGQEVILRCVPISNHLYFYWYRQILGQKVEFLVSFYNNEISEKSEIFDDQFSVERPDGSNFTLKIRSTKLEDSAMYFCASRPDRAYEQYFGPGTRLTVT.

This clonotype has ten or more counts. The CDR3 here is CASSLEGVSSYNSPLHF. Written as DNA, the CDR3 is TGTGCCAGCAGCTTAGAGGGTGTAAGCTCCTATAATTCACCCCTCCACTTT. The V gene is TRBV7-2, the J gene TRBJ1-6; the D is unclear. V lost 1 base to trimming and J lost 0 bases, with 10 bases between them. Germline assignment: CDR1 SGHTA and CDR2 FQGNSA. The length of the CDR3 is 17 residues.

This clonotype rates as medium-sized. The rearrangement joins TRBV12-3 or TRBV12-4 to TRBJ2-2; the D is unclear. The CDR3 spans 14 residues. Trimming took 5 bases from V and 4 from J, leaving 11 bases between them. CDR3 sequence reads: CASSPSLSTGELFF. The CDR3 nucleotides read TGTGCCAGCAGTCCGAGTCTAAGCACCGGGGAGCTGTTTTTT.

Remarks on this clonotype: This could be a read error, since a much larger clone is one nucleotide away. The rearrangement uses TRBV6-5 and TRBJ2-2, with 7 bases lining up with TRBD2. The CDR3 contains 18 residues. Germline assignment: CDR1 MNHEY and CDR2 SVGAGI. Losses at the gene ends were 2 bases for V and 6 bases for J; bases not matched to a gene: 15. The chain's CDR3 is CASSYDWVLGGVPGELFF. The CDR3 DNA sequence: TGTGCCAGCAGTTACGATTGGGTTTTGGGGGGGGTTCCCGGGGAGCTGTTTTTT.

The CDR3 DNA sequence: TGTGCCAGCAGTTGGAACACCCCGTCGACTTCACCCCTCCACTTT. As protein: CASSWNTPSTSPLHF. The chain has TRBV12-3 or TRBV12-4 and TRBJ1-6, with D unclear. CDR3 size: 15 residues. The germline V and J ends were trimmed by 4 bases and 9 bases, with 16 bases remaining between them.

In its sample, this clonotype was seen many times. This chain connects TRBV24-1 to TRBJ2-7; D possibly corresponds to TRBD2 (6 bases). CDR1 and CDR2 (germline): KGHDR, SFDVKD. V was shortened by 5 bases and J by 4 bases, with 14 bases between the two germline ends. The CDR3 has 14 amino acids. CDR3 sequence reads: CATSGSRDSYEQYF. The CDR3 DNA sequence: TGTGCCACCAGTGGATCCCGGGACTCTTACGAGCAGTACTTC.

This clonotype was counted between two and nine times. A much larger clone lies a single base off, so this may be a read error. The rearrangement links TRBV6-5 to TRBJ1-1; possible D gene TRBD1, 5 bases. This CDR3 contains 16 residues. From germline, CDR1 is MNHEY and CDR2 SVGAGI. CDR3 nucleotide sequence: TGTGCCAGCAGTTACGGATGGGGCGCGGCGAACTCTGAAGATTTCTTT. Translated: CASSYGWGAANSEDFF.

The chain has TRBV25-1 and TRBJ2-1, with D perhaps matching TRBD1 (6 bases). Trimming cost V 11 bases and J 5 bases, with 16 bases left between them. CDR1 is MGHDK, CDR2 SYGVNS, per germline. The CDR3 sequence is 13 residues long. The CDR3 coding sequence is TGTGCCCGCACAGGGCTCCGGAACAATGAGCAGTTCTTC. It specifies CARTGLRNNEQFF.

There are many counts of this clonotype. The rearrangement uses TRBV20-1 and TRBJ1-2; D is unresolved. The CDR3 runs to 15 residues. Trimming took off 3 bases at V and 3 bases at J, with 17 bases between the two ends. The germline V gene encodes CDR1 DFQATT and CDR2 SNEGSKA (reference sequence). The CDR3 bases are TGCAGTGCTAGCGGTCGGAGGCAGAATTACTATGGCTACACCTTC. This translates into CSASGRRQNYYGYTF.

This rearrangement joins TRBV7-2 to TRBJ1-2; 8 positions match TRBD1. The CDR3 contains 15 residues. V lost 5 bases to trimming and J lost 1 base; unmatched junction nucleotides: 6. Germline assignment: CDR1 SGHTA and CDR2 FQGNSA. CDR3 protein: CASSPWTGINYGYTF. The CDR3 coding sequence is TGTGCCAGCAGCCCATGGACAGGGATTAACTATGGCTACACCTTC.